Reported below is one T cell receptor (beta chain). Its specificity is unknown. The data were taken from a study of cytomegalovirus exposure and HLA in healthy donors. Primers included in the PCR were 60 Vbeta and 13 Jbeta primers. The protocol was immunoSEQ multiplex PCR, while the TCRdb copy is restricted to in-frame clones and leaves out a portion. Of approximately 85,000 clones in the sample, more than 55% were seen once. Losses at the gene ends were 0 bases for V and 8 bases for J; bases not matched to a gene: 5. In germline, CDR1 is SGHTS, CDR2 YDEGEE. The CDR3 is made up of 15 amino acids. Findings and caveats of the study: Cytomegalovirus association was listed for around 180 TCR beta chains.

The J gene is TRBJ1-2, the V gene TRBV5-8; 12 bases align to TRBD1. The source is a woman aged 25-40 years in good health and CMV-seropositive. Material: PBMCs. This chain's CDR3 is CASSLAGGQGAGYTF. The DNA of the CDR3 is TGTGCCAGCAGCTTGGCCGGGGGACAGGGGGCAGGCTACACCTTC. Combining the CDR3 with reference TRBV5-8 and TRBJ1-2 gives the whole variable domain EAGVTQSPTHLIKTRGQQATLRCSPISGHTSVYWYQQALGLGLQFLLWYDEGEERNRGNFPPRFSGRQFPNYSSELNVNALELEDSALYLCASSLAGGQGAGYTFGSGTRLTVV.